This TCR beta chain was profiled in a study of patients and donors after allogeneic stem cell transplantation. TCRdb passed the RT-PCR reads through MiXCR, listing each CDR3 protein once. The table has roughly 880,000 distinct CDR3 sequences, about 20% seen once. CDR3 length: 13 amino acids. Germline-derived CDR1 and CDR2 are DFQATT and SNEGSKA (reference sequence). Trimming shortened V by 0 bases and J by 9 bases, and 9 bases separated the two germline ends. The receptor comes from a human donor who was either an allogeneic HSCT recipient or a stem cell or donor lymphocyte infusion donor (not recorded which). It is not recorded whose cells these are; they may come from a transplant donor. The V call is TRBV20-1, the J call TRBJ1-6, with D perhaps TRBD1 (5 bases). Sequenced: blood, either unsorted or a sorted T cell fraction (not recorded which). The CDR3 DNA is TGCAGTGCTAGAGACAGGGAGCGTTCACCCCTCCACTTT. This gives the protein CSARDRERSPLHF.